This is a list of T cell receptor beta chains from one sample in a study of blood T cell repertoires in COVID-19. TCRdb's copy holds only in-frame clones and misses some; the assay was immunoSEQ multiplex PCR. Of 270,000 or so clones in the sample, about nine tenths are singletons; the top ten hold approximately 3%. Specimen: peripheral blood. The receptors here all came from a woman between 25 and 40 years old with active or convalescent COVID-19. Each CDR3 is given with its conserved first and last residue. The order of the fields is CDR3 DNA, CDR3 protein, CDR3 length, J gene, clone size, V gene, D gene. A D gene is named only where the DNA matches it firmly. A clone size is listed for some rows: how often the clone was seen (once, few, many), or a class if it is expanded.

CDR3nt: TGTGCCAGCAGCTTAGATTTTTACGGGTACAATGAGCAGTTCTTC
CDR3aa: CASSLDFYGYNEQFF
len: 15
j_gene: TRBJ2-1
abundance: NA
v_gene: TRBV7-2
d_gene: NA

CDR3nt: TGTGCCAGTAGTAAAGGACATTCCTATGGCTACACCTTC
CDR3aa: CASSKGHSYGYTF
len: 13
j_gene: TRBJ1-2
abundance: NA
v_gene: TRBV19
d_gene: NA

CDR3nt: TGCGCCAGCAGCGGCGGACTAGCAGAAAGCACAGATACGCAGTATTTT
CDR3aa: CASSGGLAESTDTQYF
len: 16
j_gene: TRBJ2-3
abundance: once
v_gene: TRBV5-1
d_gene: TRBD2

CDR3nt: TGTGCCAGCAGTTTAACGGGACAGGGAAATGGTCAGCCCCAGCATTTT
CDR3aa: CASSLTGQGNGQPQHF
len: 16
j_gene: TRBJ1-5
abundance: NA
v_gene: TRBV27
d_gene: TRBD1

CDR3nt: TGTGCCAGCAGACAGGGACGGAACTCCTACAATGAGCAGTTCTTC
CDR3aa: CASRQGRNSYNEQFF
len: 15
j_gene: TRBJ2-1
abundance: NA
v_gene: TRBV5-5
d_gene: NA

CDR3nt: TGTGCCAGAAACGCGACGCGGGGCGAGAACACTGAAGCTTTCTTT
CDR3aa: CARNATRGENTEAFF
len: 15
j_gene: TRBJ1-1
abundance: NA
v_gene: TRBV5-3
d_gene: NA

CDR3nt: TGCAGTGCTAGTCGGGGGGGCTATGAGACCCAGTACTTC
CDR3aa: CSASRGGYETQYF
len: 13
j_gene: TRBJ2-5
abundance: NA
v_gene: TRBV20-1
d_gene: TRBD2

CDR3nt: TGCGCCAGCAGCACACCGGGGTATGGCTACACCTTC
CDR3aa: CASSTPGYGYTF
len: 12
j_gene: TRBJ1-2
abundance: NA
v_gene: TRBV4-3
d_gene: NA

CDR3nt: TGTGCCAGCAGTGAGCTGGGCCTAACCTACAATGAGCAGTTCTTC
CDR3aa: CASSELGLTYNEQFF
len: 15
j_gene: TRBJ2-1
abundance: NA
v_gene: TRBV6-1
d_gene: NA

CDR3nt: TGTGCCAGCTCCTCGGGCAGGGGGCAAGATTCACCCCTCCACTTT
CDR3aa: CASSSGRGQDSPLHF
len: 15
j_gene: TRBJ1-6
abundance: NA
v_gene: TRBV18
d_gene: TRBD1

CDR3nt: TGTGCCAGCAGCTTACCCTTCCGGGACACCCGCTCTGGGGCCAACGTCCTGACTTTC
CDR3aa: CASSLPFRDTRSGANVLTF
len: 19
j_gene: TRBJ2-6
abundance: NA
v_gene: TRBV7-3
d_gene: NA

CDR3nt: TGTGCCAGCAGTTTCACTAGCGGGGGGGCTCCAGATACGCAGTATTTT
CDR3aa: CASSFTSGGAPDTQYF
len: 16
j_gene: TRBJ2-3
abundance: NA
v_gene: TRBV27
d_gene: TRBD2

CDR3nt: TGTGCCAGCAGCGTAGGTAGGAGCTCCTACAATGAGCAGTTCTTC
CDR3aa: CASSVGRSSYNEQFF
len: 15
j_gene: TRBJ2-1
abundance: NA
v_gene: TRBV9
d_gene: NA

CDR3nt: TGTGCCAGCAGTGAATTATCGTCAAGCGACCTAATCTATGGCTACACCTTC
CDR3aa: CASSELSSSDLIYGYTF
len: 17
j_gene: TRBJ1-2
abundance: NA
v_gene: TRBV25-1
d_gene: NA

CDR3nt: TGTGCCACCAGTGATTTGGTAGGGGATGAGCAGTTCTTC
CDR3aa: CATSDLVGDEQFF
len: 13
j_gene: TRBJ2-1
abundance: once
v_gene: TRBV24-1
d_gene: NA

CDR3nt: TGTGCCAGCAGTCGGGACAGTAATAATTCACCCCTCCACTTT
CDR3aa: CASSRDSNNSPLHF
len: 14
j_gene: TRBJ1-6
abundance: NA
v_gene: TRBV28
d_gene: TRBD1

CDR3nt: TGCGCCAGCAGCCAAGGCCCGGAGTCCTACGAGCAGTACTTC
CDR3aa: CASSQGPESYEQYF
len: 14
j_gene: TRBJ2-7
abundance: NA
v_gene: TRBV4-3
d_gene: NA

CDR3nt: TGCGCCAGCAGCCAAGATGGGCCCTCCGCTTGGACTGGGGCCAACGTCCTGACTTTC
CDR3aa: CASSQDGPSAWTGANVLTF
len: 19
j_gene: TRBJ2-6
abundance: NA
v_gene: TRBV4-3
d_gene: NA

CDR3nt: TGTGCCAGCAGTACGACAGGGAGAGGCGAAAAACTGTTTTTT
CDR3aa: CASSTTGRGEKLFF
len: 14
j_gene: TRBJ1-4
abundance: NA
v_gene: TRBV27
d_gene: TRBD1

CDR3nt: TGTGCCTGGAGTGTAGGCCCCTTCCAGGCCCAGTACTTC
CDR3aa: CAWSVGPFQAQYF
len: 13
j_gene: TRBJ2-5
abundance: NA
v_gene: TRBV30
d_gene: NA

CDR3nt: TGTGCCAGCAGCGGACAGGGTGGTAATCAGCCCCAGCATTTT
CDR3aa: CASSGQGGNQPQHF
len: 14
j_gene: TRBJ1-5
abundance: few
v_gene: TRBV6-5
d_gene: TRBD1

CDR3nt: TGTGCCAGCAGTGCGGGACAGCCCAATTCACCCCTCCACTTT
CDR3aa: CASSAGQPNSPLHF
len: 14
j_gene: TRBJ1-6
abundance: NA
v_gene: TRBV2
d_gene: TRBD1

CDR3nt: TGTGCTAGTGTTGGGACACACGGGGGGCCAGATTCGAATGAAAAACTGTTTTTT
CDR3aa: CASVGTHGGPDSNEKLFF
len: 18
j_gene: TRBJ1-4
abundance: NA
v_gene: TRBV12-5
d_gene: NA

CDR3nt: TGTGCCACCAGCAGAGATCAGGGCTTGAACACTGAAGCTTTCTTT
CDR3aa: CATSRDQGLNTEAFF
len: 15
j_gene: TRBJ1-1
abundance: NA
v_gene: TRBV15
d_gene: NA

CDR3nt: TGTGCCAGCGCACCCAGGGCCAGGGGGAAGAATGAGCAGTTCTTC
CDR3aa: CASAPRARGKNEQFF
len: 15
j_gene: TRBJ2-1
abundance: NA
v_gene: TRBV27
d_gene: TRBD1

CDR3nt: TGTGCCAGCCAAAACGGTTTAACCCAGCATTTT
CDR3aa: CASQNGLTQHF
len: 11
j_gene: TRBJ1-5
abundance: NA
v_gene: TRBV7-2
d_gene: NA

CDR3nt: TGTGCCAGCAGCAGCCCGGGACAGGGTGGTCAGCCCCAGCATTTT
CDR3aa: CASSSPGQGGQPQHF
len: 15
j_gene: TRBJ1-5
abundance: NA
v_gene: TRBV28
d_gene: TRBD1

CDR3nt: TGTGCCAGCAGCGCCCGACAGGGACTAGTCGCCGGGGAGCTGTTTTTT
CDR3aa: CASSARQGLVAGELFF
len: 16
j_gene: TRBJ2-2
abundance: NA
v_gene: TRBV9
d_gene: NA

CDR3nt: TGCAGTGCTAGTGAGTCGGGGACTGGAAACACCATATATTTT
CDR3aa: CSASESGTGNTIYF
len: 14
j_gene: TRBJ1-3
abundance: NA
v_gene: TRBV20-1
d_gene: NA

CDR3nt: TGTGCCAGCAGCTCAAAAACGACAGGGTCTTCAACTAATGAAAAACTGTTTTTT
CDR3aa: CASSSKTTGSSTNEKLFF
len: 18
j_gene: TRBJ1-4
abundance: NA
v_gene: TRBV5-4
d_gene: TRBD1

CDR3nt: TGTGCCAGCAGCCCTGACGCAGGGAACACAGATACGCAGTATTTT
CDR3aa: CASSPDAGNTDTQYF
len: 15
j_gene: TRBJ2-3
abundance: NA
v_gene: TRBV13
d_gene: NA

CDR3nt: TGTGCCAGCAGGACAGGGGGCCGTGTAAATGAGCAGTTCTTC
CDR3aa: CASRTGGRVNEQFF
len: 14
j_gene: TRBJ2-1
abundance: NA
v_gene: TRBV28
d_gene: TRBD1

CDR3nt: TGCGCCAGCAGCCGGCTTATAACCGCCACTGAAGCTTTCTTT
CDR3aa: CASSRLITATEAFF
len: 14
j_gene: TRBJ1-1
abundance: NA
v_gene: TRBV4-3
d_gene: NA

CDR3nt: TGTGCCAGCAGCCCGACAGAAGAGGTCGAAAAACTGTTTTTT
CDR3aa: CASSPTEEVEKLFF
len: 14
j_gene: TRBJ1-4
abundance: NA
v_gene: TRBV4-2
d_gene: NA

CDR3nt: TGTGCCAGCAGCCGGCGACAGGGGCTTAGCAATCAGCCCCAGCATTTT
CDR3aa: CASSRRQGLSNQPQHF
len: 16
j_gene: TRBJ1-5
abundance: NA
v_gene: TRBV5-6
d_gene: TRBD1

CDR3nt: TGTGCCAGCAGTTACTCTCGCCAGGGGGCCAACTATGGCTACACCTTC
CDR3aa: CASSYSRQGANYGYTF
len: 16
j_gene: TRBJ1-2
abundance: NA
v_gene: TRBV6-2/TRBV6-3
d_gene: TRBD1

CDR3nt: TGTGCCAGCAGTGTCACCCGTCCCAGTAGCGAATTCTACGAGCAGTACTTC
CDR3aa: CASSVTRPSSEFYEQYF
len: 17
j_gene: TRBJ2-7
abundance: few
v_gene: TRBV6-1
d_gene: NA

CDR3nt: TGTGCCAGCAGCTTAGATGGCAGGGGCACTCCAACTAATGAAAAACTGTTTTTT
CDR3aa: CASSLDGRGTPTNEKLFF
len: 18
j_gene: TRBJ1-4
abundance: NA
v_gene: TRBV11-3
d_gene: NA

CDR3nt: TGCGCCAGCAGCAGTGCCGGGACAGGGGTCTATGGCTACACCTTC
CDR3aa: CASSSAGTGVYGYTF
len: 15
j_gene: TRBJ1-2
abundance: NA
v_gene: TRBV4-1
d_gene: TRBD1

CDR3nt: TGTGCCAGCAGCTTAGTAACGGTAGCGGGGGCACTAAACACCGGGGAGCTGTTTTTT
CDR3aa: CASSLVTVAGALNTGELFF
len: 19
j_gene: TRBJ2-2
abundance: NA
v_gene: TRBV7-9
d_gene: TRBD2

CDR3nt: TGTGCCAGCAGGCAGGACAGGGCAAGCTCTGGAAACACCATATATTTT
CDR3aa: CASRQDRASSGNTIYF
len: 16
j_gene: TRBJ1-3
abundance: once
v_gene: TRBV7-2
d_gene: TRBD1

CDR3nt: TGTGCCAGCAGCCGGCAGTTGGAGACCCAGTACTTC
CDR3aa: CASSRQLETQYF
len: 12
j_gene: TRBJ2-5
abundance: NA
v_gene: TRBV7-8
d_gene: NA

CDR3nt: TGTGCCACCAGCAGAACTCGACTAGCGGGGAACCGAGAGACCCAGTACTTC
CDR3aa: CATSRTRLAGNRETQYF
len: 17
j_gene: TRBJ2-5
abundance: once
v_gene: TRBV15
d_gene: TRBD2

CDR3nt: TGTGCCAGCAGATACAAAGAAGCTTTCTTT
CDR3aa: CASRYKEAFF
len: 10
j_gene: TRBJ1-1
abundance: NA
v_gene: TRBV2
d_gene: NA

CDR3nt: TGTGCCAGCAGCGCCCTAACAGTCAATGAGCAGTTCTTC
CDR3aa: CASSALTVNEQFF
len: 13
j_gene: TRBJ2-1
abundance: NA
v_gene: TRBV9
d_gene: NA

CDR3nt: TGCAGTGCTAGTGGGGGCGCAGGCGCTCACTATGGCTACACCTTC
CDR3aa: CSASGGAGAHYGYTF
len: 15
j_gene: TRBJ1-2
abundance: NA
v_gene: TRBV20-1
d_gene: NA

CDR3nt: TGTGCCATCAACAACCCCCCCGACAGGCAGAACACCGGGGAGCTGTTTTTT
CDR3aa: CAINNPPDRQNTGELFF
len: 17
j_gene: TRBJ2-2
abundance: NA
v_gene: TRBV10-3
d_gene: NA

CDR3nt: TGTGCCAGCAGCTCCTTTCTGGACAGGGGTAACACCGGGGAGCTGTTTTTT
CDR3aa: CASSSFLDRGNTGELFF
len: 17
j_gene: TRBJ2-2
abundance: NA
v_gene: TRBV7-9
d_gene: TRBD1

CDR3nt: TGTGCCAGCAGCTTTTTCACGGGAAACTATGGCTACACCTTC
CDR3aa: CASSFFTGNYGYTF
len: 14
j_gene: TRBJ1-2
abundance: NA
v_gene: TRBV5-4
d_gene: NA

CDR3nt: TGTGCCAGCAGCAGGGACAGGGGTGATCAGCCCCAGCATTTT
CDR3aa: CASSRDRGDQPQHF
len: 14
j_gene: TRBJ1-5
abundance: NA
v_gene: TRBV6-5
d_gene: TRBD1

CDR3nt: TGTGCCAGCAGTTACTTCGCGAACACCGGGGAGCTGTTTTTT
CDR3aa: CASSYFANTGELFF
len: 14
j_gene: TRBJ2-2
abundance: NA
v_gene: TRBV6-5
d_gene: NA

CDR3nt: TGTGCCAGCAGCCAAAGCCGCAAGGGGTCGGACAGGGGGGTGTGGTCCTATAATTCACCCCTCCACTTT
CDR3aa: CASSQSRKGSDRGVWSYNSPLHF
len: 23
j_gene: TRBJ1-6
abundance: once
v_gene: TRBV3-1/TRBV3-2
d_gene: TRBD1

CDR3nt: TGTGCCAGTAGTATTCAGCCGGGGAGTTTGAAGGAAAAACTGTTTTTT
CDR3aa: CASSIQPGSLKEKLFF
len: 16
j_gene: TRBJ1-4
abundance: once
v_gene: TRBV19
d_gene: NA

CDR3nt: TGTGCCAGCTCTCCGACAGGGTTCCCGGGGAACACTGAAGCTTTCTTT
CDR3aa: CASSPTGFPGNTEAFF
len: 16
j_gene: TRBJ1-1
abundance: NA
v_gene: TRBV18
d_gene: TRBD1

CDR3nt: TGTGCCAGCAGCTCCTGGACTAGCGGGGGCATTGAGAACAATGAGCAGTTCTTC
CDR3aa: CASSSWTSGGIENNEQFF
len: 18
j_gene: TRBJ2-1
abundance: NA
v_gene: TRBV7-3
d_gene: TRBD2

CDR3nt: TGTGCCAGCAGGGGACAGGTTAACTATGGCTACACCTTC
CDR3aa: CASRGQVNYGYTF
len: 13
j_gene: TRBJ1-2
abundance: NA
v_gene: TRBV7-9
d_gene: TRBD1

CDR3nt: TGTGCCAGCAGCGCGATGGCCGCCCTTACGATTAACACTGAAGCTTTCTTT
CDR3aa: CASSAMAALTINTEAFF
len: 17
j_gene: TRBJ1-1
abundance: NA
v_gene: TRBV9
d_gene: NA

CDR3nt: TGTGCCAGCAGCAGGACAGGTACCGGGGAGCTGTTTTTT
CDR3aa: CASSRTGTGELFF
len: 13
j_gene: TRBJ2-2
abundance: few
v_gene: TRBV7-3
d_gene: TRBD1

CDR3nt: TGTGCCCGTGACAGGGACCATGGCTACACCTTC
CDR3aa: CARDRDHGYTF
len: 11
j_gene: TRBJ1-2
abundance: NA
v_gene: TRBV30
d_gene: TRBD1

CDR3nt: TGCGCCAGCAGCTTGGGCGGGGCTCCGCACGAGCAGTACTTC
CDR3aa: CASSLGGAPHEQYF
len: 14
j_gene: TRBJ2-7
abundance: NA
v_gene: TRBV5-1
d_gene: NA